The subject of this entry is one TCR beta chain. The table lists this clonotype with many counts. Its antigen is unknown. Qualities for individual bases were not recorded, and no much larger clone is one base off. This entry is derived from a study of human T cells and chemical hapten exposure (dated by TCRdb to the early 2020s). The study in broad terms: For sensitization, 2% DPC in acetone was applied to a roughly 2 cm by roughly 2 cm area of upper inner arm skin. Throughout the roughly 24-week study period, patients were also given weekly therapeutic DPC doses on the scalp. Patch testing was done on the upper back using Finn chambers containing 0.01% DPC, and results were scored after 6 days according to International Contact Dermatitis Research Group standards. The mostly female patient cohort included alopecia areata with under or over 50% scalp involvement, alopecia totalis and alopecia universalis. The libraries were sequenced as a pool, and the TCR yield per sample differed mostly because of small variations in library volumes within the pool. This study followed changes in the peripheral blood TCR repertoire in vivo during primary and secondary sensitization of alopecia patients to the hapten diphenylcyclopropenone (DPC). Blood samples were taken from patients before sensitization (week 0) and at 2, 6 and about 24 weeks after DPC sensitization. For TCR sequencing, blood came from about 29 alopecia patients at anywhere from one to four time points (pre-sensitization, 2, 6 and 24 weeks). What the research found in general, with its limitations: Repeated subsampling changed both the strength of the expansion versus patch-test correlation and the threshold at which the correlation became significant. Patch test score correlated positively with the number of PT1 expanded TCRs, reaching significance at thresholds 8, 16 and 32 but not at 4. Significantly more large CDR3 similarity clusters were formed by expanded TCRs than by pre-sensitization or healthy control sets, consistent with antigen-driven responses. DPC sensitization did not change how many TCRs were above 1 in 1000 frequency, and no evidence was found of alterations in global repertoire structure. All patients had alopecia, a presumed autoimmune disease, so their immune response might differ from that of healthy individuals.

Receptor amplification or capture employed RACE. This sample was sequenced with a NextSeq 500. During library preparation, unique molecular identifiers were attached to individual cDNA molecules so that TCRs could be counted in a quantitative, reproducible way. From each blood RNA sample, both TCR alpha and TCR beta chains were sequenced. The authors processed their data as follows. A median of about 87,000 TCRs per sample was observed, with a range of 23,224 to 690,600. The Decombinator software suite was used to annotate the V, J and CDR3 of the TCR reads. To make PS versus PT1 abundance plots, every sample was subsampled to the same number of TCRs (28,000). Expanded TCRs were defined as absent before sensitization and observed at least eight times at the 2-week time point. Using fastp trimming at Q25 and MiXCR clonotype assembly, TCRdb reanalyzed the public sequencing data and kept in-frame beta chains. Each entry is one CDR3 protein sequence, shown with its most common DNA and genes. The V and J calls follow TCRdb's processing rather than the paper's. The sample has 60,000 to 70,000 distinct CDR3 sequences on record, about a tenth of them singletons. The top ten clonotypes cover about 5% of the sample.

The germline V gene sets CDR1 to SGDLS and CDR2 to YYNGEE. The CDR3 contains 12 residues, cysteine and phenylalanine counted. The retained sequence is limited to the CDR3, 36 bases, with the frame set at the first base. Between the V and J ends, shortened by 4 bases and 8 bases respectively, the junction contains 11 bases. This specimen's time point label, interpreted: pre-sensitization, week 0. What this sample's treatment or condition label stands for: therapeutic diphenylcyclopropenone sensitization with weekly scalp DPC. Blood at each patch-test visit was drawn before the patch test was applied. Eligible patients were aged 18 to 70, diagnosed with alopecia, deemed suitable for DPC therapy, and excluded if pregnant. Unfractionated whole blood was collected in Tempus Blood RNA tubes, and total RNA was extracted from that blood.

The receptor's source is a woman in her fifties or sixties with alopecia areata. Some clones in this sample may be carry-over from other donors' samples. The chain is assembled from TRBV9 and TRBJ2-3, with no D gene named confidently. This specimen consisted of whole blood, obtained in connection with sensitization to the hapten diphenylcyclopropenone (DPC). CDR3 reads: CASSFVGGTQYF. The sequenced DNA is TGTGCCAGCAGCTTCGTAGGTGGTACGCAGTATTTT.